This entry concerns a single TCR beta chain. The CDR3 has 15 residues. Trimming removed 1 base at V and 2 bases at J, with 12 bases between. CDR1 and CDR2 from the germline V gene are MGHRA and YSYEKL. This entry comes from a study of CD8 T cells in Susac syndrome. TEMRA cells were enriched by FACS, and CD4+ and CD8+ T cells were negatively isolated. 0.5 to 1 ug RNA was reverse transcribed with random hexamers. immunoSEQ multiplex PCR amplified TCR beta CDR3 across 54 Vbeta, 13 Jbeta. TCRdb re-called the immunoSEQ multiplex PCR reads through MiXCR, storing one row per CDR3 protein. The sample has hundreds of thousands of distinct CDR3 sequences, roughly 90% seen once.

The sample consisted of CD8+ T cells from PBMCs. The chain uses TRBV4-1 and TRBJ2-7, with D maybe TRBD1 (5 bases). This TCR derives from a human donor with multiple sclerosis. CDR3 protein: CASSQVDMEAYEQYF. The CDR3 DNA reads TGCGCCAGCAGCCAAGTGGACATGGAAGCCTACGAGCAGTACTTC.